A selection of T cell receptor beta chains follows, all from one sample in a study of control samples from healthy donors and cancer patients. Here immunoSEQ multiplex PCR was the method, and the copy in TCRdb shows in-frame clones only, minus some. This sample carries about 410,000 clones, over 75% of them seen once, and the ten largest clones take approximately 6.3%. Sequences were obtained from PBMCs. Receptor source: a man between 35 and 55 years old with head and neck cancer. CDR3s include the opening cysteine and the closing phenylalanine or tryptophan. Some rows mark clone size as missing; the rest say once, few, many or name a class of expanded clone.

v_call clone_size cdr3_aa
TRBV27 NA CASSWGGGGPTTEAFF
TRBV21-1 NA CASSKVCRGGKTDTKTNTGELFF
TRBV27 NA CASSNRAVNTEAFF
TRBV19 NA CASSIPGINTGELFF
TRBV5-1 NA CASSSDRTGTDTQYF
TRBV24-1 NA CATSDGRRGGYTF
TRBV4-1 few CASSSSETIRYEQYF
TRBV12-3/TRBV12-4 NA CASSLSRDGEAFF
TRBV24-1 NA CATSDLGLQFF
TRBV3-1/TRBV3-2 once CASSPRLAGANEQYF
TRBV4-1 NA CASSLTATYEQYF
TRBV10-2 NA CASSETETSTDTQYF
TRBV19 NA CASSMWTGTPYEQYF
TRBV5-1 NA CASSLTRDFHNEQFF
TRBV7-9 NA CASSLTGLLGTGANVLTF
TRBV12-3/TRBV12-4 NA CASSHREDTEAFF
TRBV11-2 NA CASSSLIGEFQETQYF
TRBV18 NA CASSPGTEPREQYF
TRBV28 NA CASSKTRGRGSYEQYF
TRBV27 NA CASSLGQGWPQHF
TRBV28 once CASSPPGEETQYF
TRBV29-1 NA CSVVRQETQYF
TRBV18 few CASSPRGGSSYEQYF
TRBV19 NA CASSTPDTEAFF
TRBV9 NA CASSVAGEGTEAFF
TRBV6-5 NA CASSYSAGAPYEQYF
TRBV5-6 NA CASIPPGALPEAFF
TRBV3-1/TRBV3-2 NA CASTLTAPREDTQYF
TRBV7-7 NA CASSPGVAGPQETQYF
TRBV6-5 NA CASSYAGNEQYF
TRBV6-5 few CASSYSGWGTETQYF
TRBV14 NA CASSQVSKGFYYGYTF
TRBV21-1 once CASSKTDRGMNEQYF
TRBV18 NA CASSPSRAENTEAFF
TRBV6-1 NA CASSEAHLKDRNQPQHF
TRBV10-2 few CASSDQIRTGNTEAFF
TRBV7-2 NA CASSSYSSGGARETQYF
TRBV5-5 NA CASSFRTGTDYGYTF
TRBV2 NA CASSEAPLERTEAFF
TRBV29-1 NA CSVEEGAGGGNEQFF